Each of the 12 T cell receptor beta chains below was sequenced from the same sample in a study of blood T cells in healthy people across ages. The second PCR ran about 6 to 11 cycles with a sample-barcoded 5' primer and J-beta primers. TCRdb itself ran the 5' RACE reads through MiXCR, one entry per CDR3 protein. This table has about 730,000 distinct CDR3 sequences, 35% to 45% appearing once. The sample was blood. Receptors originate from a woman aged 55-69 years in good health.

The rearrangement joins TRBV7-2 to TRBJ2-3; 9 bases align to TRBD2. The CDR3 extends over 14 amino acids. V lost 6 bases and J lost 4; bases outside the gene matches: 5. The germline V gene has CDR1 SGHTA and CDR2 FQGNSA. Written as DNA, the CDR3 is TGTGCCAGCAGAGGCGGGAGGGGGGCAGATACGCAGTATTTT. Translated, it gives CASRGGRGADTQYF.

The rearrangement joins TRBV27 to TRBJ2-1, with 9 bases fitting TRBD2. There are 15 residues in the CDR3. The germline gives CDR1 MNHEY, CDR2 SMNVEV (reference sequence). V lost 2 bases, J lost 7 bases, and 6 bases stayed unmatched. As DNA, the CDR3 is TGTGCCAGCAGTTTAGAGGGGCGGGAGGGAAATGAGCAGTTCTTC. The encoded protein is CASSLEGREGNEQFF.

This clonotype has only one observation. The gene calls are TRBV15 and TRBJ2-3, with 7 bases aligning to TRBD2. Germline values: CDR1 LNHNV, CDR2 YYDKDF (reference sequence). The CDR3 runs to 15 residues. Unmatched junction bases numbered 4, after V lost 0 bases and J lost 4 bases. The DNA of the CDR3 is TGTGCCACCAGCAGAGAAGCGGGAACGTCAGATACGCAGTATTTT. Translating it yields CATSREAGTSDTQYF.

The CDR3 sequence is CASSFIRASEAFF. The CDR3 bases are TGTGCCAGCAGTTTCATTCGGGCCAGTGAAGCTTTCTTT. V gene TRBV12-3 or TRBV12-4 combines with J gene TRBJ1-1; no clear D. Deletions cut 3 bases from V and 7 bases from J, with 12 bases between. This CDR3 spans 13 amino acids.

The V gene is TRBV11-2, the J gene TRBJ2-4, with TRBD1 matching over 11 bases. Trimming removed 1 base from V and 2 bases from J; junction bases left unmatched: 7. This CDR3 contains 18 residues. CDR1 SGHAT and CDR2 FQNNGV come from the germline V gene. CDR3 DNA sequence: TGTGCCAGCAGCTTAGGGCTGGGACAGGGGGAAACCAAAAACATTCAGTACTTC. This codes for CASSLGLGQGETKNIQYF.

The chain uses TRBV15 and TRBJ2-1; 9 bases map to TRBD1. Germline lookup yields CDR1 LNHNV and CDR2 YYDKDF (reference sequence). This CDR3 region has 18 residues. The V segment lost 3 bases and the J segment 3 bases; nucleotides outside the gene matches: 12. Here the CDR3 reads CATSSAWDRVGGYNEQFF. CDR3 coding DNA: TGTGCCACCAGCAGCGCCTGGGACAGGGTTGGAGGCTACAATGAGCAGTTCTTC.

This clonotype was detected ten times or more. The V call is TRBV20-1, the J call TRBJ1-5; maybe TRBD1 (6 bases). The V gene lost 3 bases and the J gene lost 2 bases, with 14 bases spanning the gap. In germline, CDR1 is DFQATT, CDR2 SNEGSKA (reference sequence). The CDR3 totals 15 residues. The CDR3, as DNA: TGCAGTGCTAGGGATCAGGGGTTTCGCAATCAGCCCCAGCATTTT. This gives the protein CSARDQGFRNQPQHF.

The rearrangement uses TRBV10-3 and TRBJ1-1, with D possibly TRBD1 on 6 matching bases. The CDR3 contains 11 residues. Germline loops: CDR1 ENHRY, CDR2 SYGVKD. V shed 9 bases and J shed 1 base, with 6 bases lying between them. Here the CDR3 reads CAIQGNTEAFF. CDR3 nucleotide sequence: TGTGCCATACAGGGGAACACTGAAGCTTTCTTT.

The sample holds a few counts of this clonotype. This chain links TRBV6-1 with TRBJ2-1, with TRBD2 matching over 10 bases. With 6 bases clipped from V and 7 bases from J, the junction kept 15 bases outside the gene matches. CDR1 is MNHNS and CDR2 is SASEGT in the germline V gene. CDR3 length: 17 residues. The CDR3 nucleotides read TGTGCCAGCAGGACACGCCGGACTAGCGGTACGCGGAATGAGCAGTTCTTC. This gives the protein CASRTRRTSGTRNEQFF.

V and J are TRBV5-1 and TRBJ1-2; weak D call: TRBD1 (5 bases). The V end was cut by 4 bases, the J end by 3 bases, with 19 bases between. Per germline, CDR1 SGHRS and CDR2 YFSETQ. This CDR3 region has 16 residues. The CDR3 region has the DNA TGCGCCAGCAGCCCTCGTCCCGGGGGAGAGGACTATGGCTACACCTTC. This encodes CASSPRPGGEDYGYTF. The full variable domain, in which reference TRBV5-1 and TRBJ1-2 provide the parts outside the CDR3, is KAGVTQTPRYLIKTRGQQVTLSCSPISGHRSVSWYQQTPGQGLQFLFEYFSETQRNKGNFPGRFSGRQFSNSRSEMNVSTLELGDSALYLCASSPRPGGEDYGYTFGSGTRLTVV.

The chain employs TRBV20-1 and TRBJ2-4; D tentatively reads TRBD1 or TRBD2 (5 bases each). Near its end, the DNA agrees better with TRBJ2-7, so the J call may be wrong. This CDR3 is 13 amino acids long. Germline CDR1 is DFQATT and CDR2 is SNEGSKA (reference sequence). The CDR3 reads CSASTGPIYEQYF. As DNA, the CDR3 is TGCAGTGCGTCGACGGGGCCTATCTACGAGCAGTACTTC.

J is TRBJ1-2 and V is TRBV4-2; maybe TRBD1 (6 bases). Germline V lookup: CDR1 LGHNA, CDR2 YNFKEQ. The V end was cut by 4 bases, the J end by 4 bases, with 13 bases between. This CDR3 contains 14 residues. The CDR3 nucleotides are TGTGCCAGCAGCCCCAGGGACACCGGCTATGGCTACACCTTC. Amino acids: CASSPRDTGYGYTF.